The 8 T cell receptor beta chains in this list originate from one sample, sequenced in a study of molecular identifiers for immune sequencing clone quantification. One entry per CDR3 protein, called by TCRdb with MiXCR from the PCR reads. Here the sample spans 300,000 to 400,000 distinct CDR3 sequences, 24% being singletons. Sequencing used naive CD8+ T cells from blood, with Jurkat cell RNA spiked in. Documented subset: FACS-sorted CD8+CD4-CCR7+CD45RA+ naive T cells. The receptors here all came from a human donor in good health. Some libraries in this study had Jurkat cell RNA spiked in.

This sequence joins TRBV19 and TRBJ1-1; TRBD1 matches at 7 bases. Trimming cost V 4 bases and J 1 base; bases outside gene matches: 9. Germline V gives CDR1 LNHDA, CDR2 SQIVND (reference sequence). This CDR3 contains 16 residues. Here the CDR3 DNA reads TGTGCCAGTAGTACCCCTTGGACAGGAGAGAACACTGAAGCTTTCTTT. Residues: CASSTPWTGENTEAFF.

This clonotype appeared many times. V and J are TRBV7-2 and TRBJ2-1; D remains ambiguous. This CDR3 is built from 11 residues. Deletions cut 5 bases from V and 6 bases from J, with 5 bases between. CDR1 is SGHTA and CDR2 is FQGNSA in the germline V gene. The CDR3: CASSNRNEQFF. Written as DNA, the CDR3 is TGTGCCAGCAGCAATCGCAATGAGCAGTTCTTC.

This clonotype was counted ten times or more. Written as DNA, the CDR3 is TGTGCCAGCAGTCCGGGGACAGGCAGCTATGGCTACACCTTC. Its translation is CASSPGTGSYGYTF. The genes are TRBV6-2 or TRBV6-3 and TRBJ1-2, with 8 bases matching TRBD1. The V gene end was trimmed by 5 bases and the J gene end by 4 bases; junction bases not matched to a gene: 6. The CDR3 has 14 amino acids. Germline V CDR1 and CDR2: MNHEY, SVGEGT.

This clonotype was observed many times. DNA of the CDR3: TGTGCCAGCAGCCCCCAGGACAGGGCCACTGAAGCTTTCTTT. Protein: CASSPQDRATEAFF. This rearrangement joins TRBV5-4 to TRBJ1-1; TRBD1 aligns across 8 bases. V lost 4 bases, J lost 4 bases, and 6 bases stayed unmatched. Germline CDR1 and CDR2: SGHNT and YYREEE (reference sequence). The CDR3 runs to 14 residues.

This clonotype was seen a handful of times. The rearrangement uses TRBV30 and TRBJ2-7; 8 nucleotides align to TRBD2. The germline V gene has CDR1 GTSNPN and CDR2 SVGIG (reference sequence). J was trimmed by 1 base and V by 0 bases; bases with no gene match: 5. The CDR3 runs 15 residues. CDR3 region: CAWSVASGSSYEQYF. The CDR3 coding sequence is TGTGCCTGGAGTGTAGCCAGCGGGAGTTCCTACGAGCAGTACTTC.

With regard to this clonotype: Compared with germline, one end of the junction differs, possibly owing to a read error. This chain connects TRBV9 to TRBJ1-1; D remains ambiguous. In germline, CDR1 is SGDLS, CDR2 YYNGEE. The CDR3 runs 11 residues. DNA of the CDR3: TGTGCCAGCAGCCCGGCCACTGAAGTTTTCTTT. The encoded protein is CASSPATEVFF.

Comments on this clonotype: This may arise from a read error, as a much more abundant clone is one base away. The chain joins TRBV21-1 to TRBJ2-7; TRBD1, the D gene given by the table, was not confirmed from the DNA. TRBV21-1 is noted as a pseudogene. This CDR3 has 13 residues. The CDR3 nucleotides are TGTGCCAGCAGGGAAAGGGGAAGGCCCGAGCAGTACTTC. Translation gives CASRERGRPEQYF.

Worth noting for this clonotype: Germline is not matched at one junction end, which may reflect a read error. The chain's CDR3 is CASSRPPGTSGSGGTGEPFF. CDR3 nucleotides: TGTGCCAGCAGCCGCCCCCCCGGGACTAGCGGGAGTGGTGGCACCGGGGAGCCGTTTTTT. V usage is TRBV13 and J usage is TRBJ2-2, with 14 nucleotides matching TRBD2. The germline CDR1 and CDR2 sequences are PRHDT and FYEKMQ (reference sequence). The CDR3 totals 20 residues.